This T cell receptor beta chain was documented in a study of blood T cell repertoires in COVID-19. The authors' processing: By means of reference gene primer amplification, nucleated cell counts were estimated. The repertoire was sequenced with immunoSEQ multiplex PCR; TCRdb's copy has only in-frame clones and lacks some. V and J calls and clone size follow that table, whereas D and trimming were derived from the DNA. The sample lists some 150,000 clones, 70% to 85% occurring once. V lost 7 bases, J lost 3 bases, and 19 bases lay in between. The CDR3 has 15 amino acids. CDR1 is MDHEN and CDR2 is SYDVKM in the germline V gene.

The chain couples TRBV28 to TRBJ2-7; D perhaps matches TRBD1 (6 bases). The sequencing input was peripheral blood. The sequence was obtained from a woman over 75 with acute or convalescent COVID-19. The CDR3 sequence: CASNLPEQGNYEQYF. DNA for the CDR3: TGTGCCAGCAACCTACCGGAACAGGGTAACTACGAGCAGTACTTC.